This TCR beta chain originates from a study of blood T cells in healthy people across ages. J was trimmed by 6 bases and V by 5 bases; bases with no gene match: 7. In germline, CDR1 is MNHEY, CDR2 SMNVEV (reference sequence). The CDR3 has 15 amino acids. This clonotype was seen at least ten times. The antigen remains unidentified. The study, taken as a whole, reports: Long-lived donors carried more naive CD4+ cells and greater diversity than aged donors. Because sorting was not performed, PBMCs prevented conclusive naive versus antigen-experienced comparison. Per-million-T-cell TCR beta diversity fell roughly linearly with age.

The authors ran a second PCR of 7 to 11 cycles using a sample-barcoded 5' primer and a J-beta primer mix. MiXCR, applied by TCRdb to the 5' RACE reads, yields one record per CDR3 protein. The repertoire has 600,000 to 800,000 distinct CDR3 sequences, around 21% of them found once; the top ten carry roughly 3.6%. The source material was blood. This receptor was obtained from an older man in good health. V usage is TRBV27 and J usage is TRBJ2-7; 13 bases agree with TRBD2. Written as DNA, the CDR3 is TGTGCCAGCAGTAAGGGGACTAGCGGGATCCCCGAGCAGTACTTC. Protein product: CASSKGTSGIPEQYF.